The rows below give T cell receptor beta chains drawn from one sample of a study of T cell repertoires in cytomegalovirus infection. TCRdb reprocessed the reads with MiXCR, giving one entry per CDR3 protein. The sample contains 150,000 or so distinct CDR3 sequences, 15% to 20% of which appear only once. The material sequenced was CD8+ T cells from PBMCs. These receptors all stem from a human donor in good health (CMV status not recorded). Some clones in this sample may be carry-over from other donors' samples. CDR3s include the opening cysteine and the closing phenylalanine or tryptophan. D genes are given only for firm matches. Clone size is shown for a subset of rows, as once, few, many or a class of expanded clone.

clone size	D gene	V gene	CDR3 length	J gene	CDR3 DNA	CDR3 protein
few	-	TRBV6-2/TRBV6-3	12	TRBJ2-7	TGTGCCAGCAGTTACAACAGATACGAGCAGTACTTC	CASSYNRYEQYF
-	TRBD2	TRBV7-8	15	TRBJ2-7	TGTGCCAGCAGCTTAGACGGGCGGGAGTGGTACGAGCAGTACTTC	CASSLDGREWYEQYF
few	TRBD2	TRBV5-1	15	TRBJ2-7	TGCGCCAGCAGCTTGGCTGGTGCGGGAGGGCCCGAGCAGTACTTC	CASSLAGAGGPEQYF
-	-	TRBV2	13	TRBJ1-5	TGTGCCAGCAGTGATAGGGTGGATCAGCCCCAGCATTTT	CASSDRVDQPQHF
few	-	TRBV7-3	13	TRBJ2-7	TGTGCCAGCAGCCATGACTGGGGCGGCGAGCAGTACTTC	CASSHDWGGEQYF
few	-	TRBV7-2	11	TRBJ1-2	TGTGCCAGCAGGCGTGTTTATGGCTACACCTTC	CASRRVYGYTF
few	-	TRBV4-3	13	TRBJ2-1	TGCGCCAGCAGCCCGGAGGGCCTAGATGAGCAGTTCTTC	CASSPEGLDEQFF
-	-	TRBV15	16	TRBJ1-2	TGTGTCACCAGCAGGGAGAACTACGGGACTGATGATGGCTACACCTTC	CVTSRENYGTDDGYTF
-	-	TRBV4-2	14	TRBJ1-1	TGTGCCAGCAGCCCTGAGGGCGCGAACACTGAAGCTTTCTTT	CASSPEGANTEAFF
-	-	TRBV18	15	TRBJ1-2	TGTGCCAGCTCACCCTCCGGGACACCGACTTATGGCTACACCTTC	CASSPSGTPTYGYTF
few	TRBD2	TRBV28	12	TRBJ2-1	TGTGCCAGCTCTGACCCGGGAGGCCTCTCGTTCTTC	CASSDPGGLSFF
few	-	TRBV28	15	TRBJ1-1	TGTGCCAGCACCGCGTGGGGGGGAGGCGGCACTGAAGCTTTCTTT	CASTAWGGGGTEAFF
-	-	TRBV7-9	15	TRBJ1-4	TGTGCCAGCAGCGAAACCGGGGCCAGAAATGAAAAACTGTTTTTT	CASSETGARNEKLFF
-	-	TRBV7-9	14	TRBJ1-2	TGTGCCAGCACCTTGGGGGAAGGGCGGGAAGGCTACACCTTC	CASTLGEGREGYTF
-	-	TRBV10-3	11	TRBJ2-3	TGTGCCATCAGTGATGATAATACGCAGTATTTT	CAISDDNTQYF
-	-	TRBV29-1	15	TRBJ2-1	TGCAGCGTTGCGAATTGGGACGCCCGAAGCAATGAGCAGTTCTTC	CSVANWDARSNEQFF
few	-	TRBV28	12	TRBJ1-1	TGTGCCAGCAGTTTCGACAGCAGTAGTGCTTTCTTT	CASSFDSSSAFF
few	-	TRBV28	13	TRBJ2-7	TGTGCCAGCAACCTAGGGGGGGGCTACGAGCAGTACTTC	CASNLGGGYEQYF
-	-	TRBV7-9	15	TRBJ2-1	TGTGCCAGCAGCTTAGCTCGGCTTCTGACGAATGAGCAGTTCTTC	CASSLARLLTNEQFF
few	TRBD2	TRBV6-6	14	TRBJ2-5	TGTGCCAGCAGCCTACTAGCGGGGCAAGAGACCCAGTACTTC	CASSLLAGQETQYF
-	-	TRBV19	15	TRBJ2-1	TGTGCCAGTAGTATAGCGAGCGGGCTATTCAATGAGCAGTTCTTC	CASSIASGLFNEQFF
-	-	TRBV20-1	15	TRBJ2-1	TGCAGTGCTAGAGATGTGAGTGAAGCCAGTGGTGAGCAGTTCTTC	CSARDVSEASGEQFF
few	-	TRBV7-6	16	TRBJ2-5	TGTGCCAGCAGCTTAGCCTACGGTGTCGAGAAAGAGACCCAGTACTTC	CASSLAYGVEKETQYF
few	-	TRBV2	12	TRBJ1-2	TGTGCCAGCAATCTGTTGGGGTTCGGCTACACCTTC	CASNLLGFGYTF
once	-	TRBV3-1	13	TRBJ1-1	TGTGCCAGCAGCCTTACAAGGGAGGTTCGTGCTTTCTTT	CASSLTREVRAFF
few	-	TRBV20-1	14	TRBJ2-7	TGCAGTGCAAGGAGACGACAGGAGACCTACGAGCAGTACTTC	CSARRRQETYEQYF
few	-	TRBV10-3	14	TRBJ2-1	TGTGCCATCAGTGGGGGACTTAGCTACAATGAGCAGTTCTTC	CAISGGLSYNEQFF
-	TRBD1	TRBV7-3	15	TRBJ2-1	TGTGCCAGCAGTCTTATCGGACAGGGTTACAATGAGCAGTTCTTC	CASSLIGQGYNEQFF
-	-	TRBV4-3	13	TRBJ2-7	TGCGCCAGCAGCCAAGGGAGAAGGTACGAGCAGTACTTC	CASSQGRRYEQYF
-	-	TRBV15	15	TRBJ2-7	TGTGCCACCAGCAAGGCTTCACAGCGCAACTACGAGCAGTACTTC	CATSKASQRNYEQYF
-	-	TRBV28	14	TRBJ2-3	TGTGCCAGCAGTTCACCAATGGCACCAGATACGCAGTATTTT	CASSSPMAPDTQYF
-	-	TRBV5-5	10	TRBJ1-1	TGTGCCAGCAGTGACTATGAAGCTTTCTTT	CASSDYEAFF
few	TRBD1	TRBV7-6	17	TRBJ1-5	TGTGCCAGCAGCCCCGGGACAGGGGATATAGTATCTCAGCCCCAGCATTTT	CASSPGTGDIVSQPQHF
few	-	TRBV6-2/TRBV6-3	15	TRBJ1-2	TGTGCCAGCAGTTATTTAGACAGAACCAACTATGGCTACACCTTC	CASSYLDRTNYGYTF
few	-	TRBV6-2/TRBV6-3	16	TRBJ2-1	TGTGCCAGCAGTTACTCCTGGCCCAGCTCCTACAATGAGCAGTTCTTC	CASSYSWPSSYNEQFF
-	TRBD1	TRBV18	15	TRBJ2-5	TGTGCCAGCTCGCTTGGACAGGGGAACCAAGAGACCCAGTACTTC	CASSLGQGNQETQYF
few	TRBD1	TRBV2	12	TRBJ2-1	TGTGCCAGGACGACAGGGTCTGCTGAGCAGTTCTTC	CARTTGSAEQFF
-	TRBD2	TRBV7-6	18	TRBJ2-2	TGTGCCAGCAGCCCCAGGACTAGCGGGGAAACGAACACCGGGGAGCTGTTTTTT	CASSPRTSGETNTGELFF
-	TRBD1	TRBV6-2/TRBV6-3	14	TRBJ2-7	TGTGCCAGCAAACACACCGGGACAGGGGACGAGCAGTACTTC	CASKHTGTGDEQYF
-	TRBD2	TRBV7-8	15	TRBJ2-1	TGTGCCAGCAGCTCTGGGACTAGCGGGGGGAATACGCAGTTCTTC	CASSSGTSGGNTQFF
few	-	TRBV5-5	15	TRBJ2-6	TGTGCCAGCAGCTTCCGGGTCGCTGGGGCCAACGTCCTGACTTTC	CASSFRVAGANVLTF
many	TRBD1	TRBV7-2	18	TRBJ1-4	TGTGCCAGCAGCGTCGAATACAGGGGCCAATACTCAAATGAAAAACTGTTTTTT	CASSVEYRGQYSNEKLFF
few	-	TRBV6-1	13	TRBJ2-7	TGTGCCAGCAGTGAAGACAGACTCTACGAGCAGTACTTC	CASSEDRLYEQYF
many	TRBD2	TRBV7-2	22	TRBJ2-3	TGTGCCAGCAGCTTACCCCATTCGGTTTGGACTAGCGGGAGGGCCTTCACAGATACGCAGTATTTT	CASSLPHSVWTSGRAFTDTQYF
few	TRBD1	TRBV28	15	TRBJ1-2	TGTGCCAGCAGTCCCTGGGACAGCCATAACTATGGCTACACCTTC	CASSPWDSHNYGYTF
-	TRBD2	TRBV7-3	14	TRBJ2-3	TGTGCCAGCAGCTCAGCGGGAGGCGCAGATACGCAGTATTTT	CASSSAGGADTQYF
-	TRBD1	TRBV11-2	13	TRBJ1-2	TGTGCCAGCAGCGGACAGGGGGGATTTGGCTACACCTTC	CASSGQGGFGYTF
few	-	TRBV7-9	11	TRBJ2-7	TGTGCCAGCAGTAGCAAGTACGAGCAGTACTTC	CASSSKYEQYF